These 22 T cell receptor beta chains share one sample of origin, sequenced in a study of cytomegalovirus exposure and HLA in healthy donors. The study ran its PCR with 60 Vbeta and 13 Jbeta primers. The protocol was immunoSEQ multiplex PCR, while the TCRdb copy is restricted to in-frame clones and leaves out a portion. The table has some 140,000 clones, roughly three quarters seen once. The sequencing input was PBMCs. These receptors came from a man aged 30-40 years in good health and CMV-seronegative.

The rearrangement uses TRBV11-2 and TRBJ2-1, with 7 bases aligning to TRBD1. In germline, CDR1 is SGHAT, CDR2 FQNNGV. The CDR3 has 14 residues. V shed 2 bases and J 4 bases; nucleotides not matched to a gene: 2. CDR3 residues: CASSLRTGYNEQFF. CDR3 coding DNA: TGTGCCAGCAGCTTAAGGACAGGTTACAATGAGCAGTTCTTC.

The chain employs TRBV4-1 and TRBJ2-3; maybe TRBD2 (6 bases). V was pared by 2 bases and J by 2 bases, with 14 bases between. Germline-derived CDR1 and CDR2 are MGHRA and YSYEKL. This CDR3 spans 16 amino acids. The CDR3 reads CASSQSPSEYTDTQYF. The CDR3, as DNA: TGCGCCAGCAGCCAAAGCCCTAGCGAGTACACAGATACGCAGTATTTT.

The genes are TRBV30 and TRBJ2-2; the match to TRBD1 covers 8 bases. The ends lost 2 bases at V and 7 bases at J; junction bases unmatched: 6. Germline V lookup: CDR1 GTSNPN, CDR2 SVGIG (reference sequence). The CDR3 consists of 14 residues. CDR3 bases: TGTGCCTGGAGTTCTCAGGGGGCAAGCGGGGAGCTGTTTTTT. Translation gives CAWSSQGASGELFF. The variable domain in full, completed from reference TRBV30 and TRBJ2-2, reads SQTIHQWPATLVQPVGSPLSLECTVEGTSNPNLYWYRQAAGRGLQLLFYSVGIGQISSEVPQNLSASRPQDRQFILSSKKLLLSDSGFYLCAWSSQGASGELFFGEGSRLTVL.

The rearrangement links TRBV7-9 to TRBJ2-7; weak D call: TRBD2 (5 bases). Per germline, CDR1 SEHNR and CDR2 FQNEAQ (reference sequence). The V end was cut by 5 bases, the J end by 2 bases, with 10 bases between. This CDR3 has 13 amino acids. CDR3 in amino acids: CASSMPGAYEQYF. The CDR3 DNA is TGTGCCAGCAGCATGCCCGGGGCCTACGAGCAGTACTTC.

This clone has more than one count but fewer than ten. The V and J genes are TRBV5-4 and TRBJ2-1; TRBD2 aligns across 7 bases. The V gene end was trimmed by 6 bases and the J gene end by 3 bases; junction bases not matched to a gene: 9. Per germline, CDR1 SGHNT and CDR2 YYREEE (reference sequence). There are 15 residues in the CDR3. Here the CDR3 reads CASKGGAGVYNEQFF. In nucleotides, the CDR3 is TGTGCCAGCAAAGGAGGGGCGGGAGTCTACAATGAGCAGTTCTTC.

This clone came up a few times. V is TRBV4-1 and J is TRBJ2-7; D call uncertain. Germline values: CDR1 MGHRA, CDR2 YSYEKL. This CDR3 region has 14 residues. Trimming took 4 bases from V and 7 from J, leaving 17 bases between them. The CDR3 protein is CASSPYEVGGEQYF. The CDR3 DNA sequence: TGCGCCAGCAGCCCCTATGAGGTTGGTGGTGAGCAGTACTTC.

The gene calls are TRBV28 and TRBJ2-5; 14 bases are a match to TRBD2. In germline, CDR1 is MDHEN, CDR2 SYDVKM. J lost 5 bases, V lost 3 bases, and 5 bases had no gene match. The CDR3 contains 16 residues. DNA for the CDR3: TGTGCCAGCAGTTTTATGGGACTAGCGGGAGTGGAGACCCAGTACTTC. This codes for CASSFMGLAGVETQYF.

The chain carries TRBV10-1 and TRBJ2-7; 7 nucleotides line up with TRBD2. Per the germline V gene, CDR1 is WNHNN and CDR2 is SYGVQD (reference sequence). The length of the CDR3 is 13 residues. Trimming cost V 7 bases and J 5 bases; bases outside gene matches: 8. The DNA for the CDR3 is TGCGCCAGCACGGCGGGAGAAGGCCACGAGCAGTACTTC. It encodes CASTAGEGHEQYF.

The CDR3 sequence: CAIAGTSGRESYNEQFF. CDR3 DNA sequence: TGTGCCATCGCCGGGACTAGCGGGAGGGAGAGCTACAATGAGCAGTTCTTC. The chain joins TRBV10-3 to TRBJ2-1; 16 bases align to TRBD2. CDR3 length: 17 amino acids. Per germline, CDR1 ENHRY and CDR2 SYGVKD. The junction had 7 bases not matched to a gene; V was cut back by 8 bases and J by 3 bases.

The chain has TRBV7-3 and TRBJ1-2; no clear D gene. CDR3 length equals 13 residues. Per the germline V gene, CDR1 is SGHTA and CDR2 is FQGTGA. The V end lost 6 bases, the J end lost 11 bases, and 19 bases lay between the germline ends. The CDR3 protein is CASSLLEGSGYTF. DNA for the CDR3: TGTGCCAGCAGTCTACTAGAGGGAAGCGGGTACACCTTC.

The chain uses TRBV30 and TRBJ1-2, with D perhaps TRBD1 (5 bases). V was shortened by 3 bases and J by 7 bases, with 6 bases between the two germline ends. The CDR3 has 10 amino acids. CDR1 and CDR2 from the germline V gene are GTSNPN and SVGIG (reference sequence). Here the CDR3 DNA reads TGTGCCTGGAGGGGGGGTGGCTACACCTTC. It translates to CAWRGGGYTF.

The chain uses TRBV5-5 and TRBJ2-7; D possibly corresponds to TRBD2 (5 bases). This CDR3 comprises 13 residues. Germline V gene data show CDR1 as SGHKS and CDR2 as YYEKEE (reference sequence). Trimming took 0 bases from V and 6 from J, leaving 10 bases between them. CDR3 in DNA: TGTGCCAGCAGCTTGGTCAACGGGGTCGAGCAGTACTTC. This codes for CASSLVNGVEQYF. Full variable domain (missing parts from reference TRBV5-5 and TRBJ2-7): DAGVTQSPTHLIKTRGQQVTLRCSPISGHKSVSWYQQVLGQGPQFIFQYYEKEERGRGNFPDRFSARQFPNYSSELNVNALLLGDSALYLCASSLVNGVEQYFGPGTRLTVT.

The rearrangement uses TRBV2 and TRBJ2-2; 9 bases match TRBD1. The CDR3 length is 18 residues. Trimming at V came to 3 bases and at J to 6 bases, leaving 14 bases not matched to a gene. From germline, CDR1 is SNHLY and CDR2 FYNNEI. As DNA, the CDR3 is TGTGCCAGCAGTGACCAAGGCAGGGACAGGGTAGTCCCCGGGGAGCTGTTTTTT. It encodes CASSDQGRDRVVPGELFF. The full variable domain, in which reference TRBV2 and TRBJ2-2 provide the parts outside the CDR3, is EPEVTQTPSHQVTQMGQEVILRCVPISNHLYFYWYRQILGQKVEFLVSFYNNEISEKSEIFDDQFSVERPDGSNFTLKIRSTKLEDSAMYFCASSDQGRDRVVPGELFFGEGSRLTVL.

The V gene is TRBV2, the J gene TRBJ2-5; D unclear. V was pared by 6 bases and J by 7 bases, with 12 bases between. Per the germline V gene, CDR1 is SNHLY and CDR2 is FYNNEI. This CDR3 contains 12 residues. This CDR3 is CASRFGYATQYF. The CDR3 nucleotides read TGTGCCAGCAGATTCGGTTATGCGACCCAGTACTTC.

The chain links TRBV6-1 to TRBJ2-5; D gene ambiguous. V was trimmed by 4 bases and J by 5 bases, leaving 17 bases between them. CDR3 length: 15 residues. Germline V gene lookup returns CDR1 MNHNS and CDR2 SASEGT. The CDR3 DNA is TGTGCCAGCAGTGTAGCCAGCGTAGTGAGTGAGACCCAGTACTTC. It encodes CASSVASVVSETQYF.

Note on this clone: At the DNA level, this CDR3 is encoded by other sequences in the same sample as well. The chain joins TRBV19 to TRBJ2-1; 11 nucleotides agree with TRBD2. Germline CDR1 and CDR2: LNHDA and SQIVND (reference sequence). This CDR3 comprises 15 residues. V gave up 3 bases and J gave up 4 bases; unmatched junction bases: 2. CDR3 DNA: TGTGCCAGTAGTATCGGGACTAGCGGATACAATGAGCAGTTCTTC. Amino acids: CASSIGTSGYNEQFF.

The chain links TRBV5-4 to TRBJ1-2; 10 positions match TRBD1. Germline V gives CDR1 SGHNT, CDR2 YYREEE (reference sequence). Unmatched junction bases numbered 1, after V lost 2 bases and J lost 6 bases. This CDR3 has 13 residues. CDR3 coding DNA: TGTGCCAGCAGCTTCGACAGGGGGCATGGCTACACCTTC. Its protein is CASSFDRGHGYTF.

This chain uses TRBV19 with TRBJ2-2; 7 bases align to TRBD1. CDR1 and CDR2 (germline): LNHDA, SQIVND (reference sequence). V trimming: 5 bases; J trimming: 4 bases; junction bases outside the gene matches: 4. The CDR3 spans 14 residues. The CDR3 spells CASSLGQLTGELFF. In DNA form, the CDR3 reads TGTGCCAGTAGTTTGGGACAGCTCACCGGGGAGCTGTTTTTT.

In this sample, this clone turned up a few times. The chain combines TRBV5-4 with TRBJ2-2, with 7 bases that match TRBD1. CDR3 size: 14 residues. Trimming removed 4 bases from V and 7 bases from J; junction bases left unmatched: 7. CDR1 is SGHNT, CDR2 YYREEE, per germline (reference sequence). The CDR3 region has the DNA TGTGCCAGCAGCCCCTCGAGGGGGCGCGGGGAGCTGTTTTTT. Translating it yields CASSPSRGRGELFF.

The V and J genes are TRBV9 and TRBJ2-7, with 7 bases lining up with TRBD1. CDR3 length: 13 residues. Per the germline V gene, CDR1 is SGDLS and CDR2 is YYNGEE. J gave up 13 bases and V 0 bases, and 10 bases lay outside the gene matches. The CDR3 coding sequence is TGTGCCAGCAGCGTAGCGGCGCAGGGGGTGGTATACTTC. Translated: CASSVAAQGVVYF. The whole variable domain, remainder taken from reference TRBV9 and TRBJ2-7, is DSGVTQTPKHLITATGQRVTLRCSPRSGDLSVYWYQQSLDQGLQFLIQYYNGEERAKGNILERFSAQQFPDLHSELNLSSLELGDSALYFCASSVAAQGVVYFGPGTRLTVT.

The CDR3 sequence: CASSLVQGQETQYF. Written as DNA, the CDR3 is TGTGCCAGCAGCTTGGTTCAGGGCCAAGAGACCCAGTACTTC. This chain links TRBV5-6 with TRBJ2-5; D may be TRBD1 (5 bases). This CDR3 comprises 14 residues. With 0 bases removed from V and 1 base from J, the gap between germline ends came to 7 bases. The germline gives CDR1 SGHDT, CDR2 YYEEEE.

This rearrangement joins TRBV6-1 to TRBJ2-1; D perhaps matches TRBD2 (6 bases). V dropped 1 base and J dropped 10 bases, with 14 bases sitting between them. Looked up from germline, CDR1 is MNHNS and CDR2 is SASEGT. This CDR3 is built from 14 residues. CDR3 residues: CASSEVGSLREQFF. The CDR3 DNA reads as TGTGCCAGCAGTGAAGTCGGGAGTTTGAGGGAGCAGTTCTTC.